Listed here is a single T cell receptor (beta chain). This sample is drawn from a study of radiation and T cells in renal cell carcinoma. This CDR3 region has 16 residues. Trimming pared 5 bases from V and 2 bases from J, leaving 17 bases between. The germline gives CDR1 SGHNT, CDR2 YYREEE (reference sequence). Specified time point: baseline pretreatment blood. Treatment meaning: 15 Gy SBRT to primary tumor, nephrectomy 4 weeks later. Repertoires were generated with immunoSEQ multiplex PCR, while TCRdb's copy carries only in-frame clones and drops some. In the table there are approximately 140,000 clones, 88% of which are singletons.

This sequence originates from a woman between 70 and 85 years old with renal cell carcinoma. Sequencing used blood, obtained from a patient whose treatment included radiotherapy and nephrectomy. The chain is built from TRBV5-4 and TRBJ2-1, with D perhaps TRBD2 (7 bases). CDR3 residues: CASSFSARGPYNEQFF. CDR3 nucleotide sequence: TGTGCCAGCAGTTTCTCTGCGCGGGGGCCCTACAATGAGCAGTTCTTC.